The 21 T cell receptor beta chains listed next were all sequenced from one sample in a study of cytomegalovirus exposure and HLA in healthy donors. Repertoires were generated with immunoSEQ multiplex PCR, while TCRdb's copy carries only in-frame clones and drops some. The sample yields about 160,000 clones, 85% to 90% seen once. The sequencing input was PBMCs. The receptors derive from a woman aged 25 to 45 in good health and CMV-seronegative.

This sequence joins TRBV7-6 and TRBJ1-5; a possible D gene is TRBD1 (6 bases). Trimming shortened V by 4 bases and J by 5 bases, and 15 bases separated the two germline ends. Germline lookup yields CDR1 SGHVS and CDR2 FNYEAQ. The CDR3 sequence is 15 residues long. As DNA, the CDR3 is TGTGCCAGCAGCTCCCATGGGGGCGGGGATCAGCCCCAGCATTTT. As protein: CASSSHGGGDQPQHF.

The CDR3 sequence is CATSSQGPEAFF. The CDR3 DNA reads TGTGCCACCAGCAGTCAGGGACCTGAAGCTTTCTTT. The chain joins TRBV15 to TRBJ1-1; tentatively, D is TRBD1 (5 bases). There are 12 residues in the CDR3. Germline V gene data show CDR1 as LNHNV and CDR2 as YYDKDF (reference sequence). Trimming removed 3 bases from V and 6 bases from J, with 8 bases in between.

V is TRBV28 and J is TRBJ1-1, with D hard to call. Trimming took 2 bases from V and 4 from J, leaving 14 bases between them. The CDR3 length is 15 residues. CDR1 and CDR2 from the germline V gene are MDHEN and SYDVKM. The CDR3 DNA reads TGTGCCAGCAGTTTAAACGTGCGGGCGGGCACTGAAGCTTTCTTT. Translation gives CASSLNVRAGTEAFF.

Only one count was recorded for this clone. The DNA of the CDR3 is TGTGCCAGCAGCTTCTGGCAGGGGGTTTCTTCACCCCTCCACTTT. Its protein product is CASSFWQGVSSPLHF. The chain carries TRBV7-9 and TRBJ1-6; 7 bases fit TRBD1. The CDR3 sequence is 15 residues long. The V gene end was trimmed by 3 bases and the J gene end by 9 bases; junction bases not matched to a gene: 8. Germline V gene data show CDR1 as SEHNR and CDR2 as FQNEAQ (reference sequence).

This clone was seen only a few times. The CDR3: CASSPRQGYEQYF. CDR3 nucleotides: TGTGCCAGCAGCCCCCGACAGGGCTACGAGCAGTACTTC. This sequence joins TRBV7-9 and TRBJ2-7; 7 bases match TRBD1. The V and J ends lost 5 bases and 3 bases, in that order; junction bases with no gene match: 4. Germline assignment: CDR1 SEHNR and CDR2 FQNEAQ (reference sequence). The CDR3 is 13 amino acids.

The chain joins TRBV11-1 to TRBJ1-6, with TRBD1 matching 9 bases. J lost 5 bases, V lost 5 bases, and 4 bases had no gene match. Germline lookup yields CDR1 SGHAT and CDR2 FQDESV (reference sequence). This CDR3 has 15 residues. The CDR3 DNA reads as TGTGCCAGCAGCAAAGGACAGGGGAATAATTCACCCCTCCACTTT. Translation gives CASSKGQGNNSPLHF. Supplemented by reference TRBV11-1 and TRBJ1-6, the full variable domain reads EAEVAQSPRYKITEKSQAVAFWCDPISGHATLYWYRQILGQGPELLVQFQDESVVDDSQLPKDRFSAERLKGVDSTLKIQPAELGDSAMYLCASSKGQGNNSPLHFGNGTRLTVT.

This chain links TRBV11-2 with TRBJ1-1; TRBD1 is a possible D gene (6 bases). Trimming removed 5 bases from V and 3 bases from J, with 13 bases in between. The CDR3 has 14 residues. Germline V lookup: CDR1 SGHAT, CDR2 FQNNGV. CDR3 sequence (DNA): TGTGCCAGCAGCCGTCCCGAGGGGGACACTGAAGCTTTCTTT. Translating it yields CASSRPEGDTEAFF.

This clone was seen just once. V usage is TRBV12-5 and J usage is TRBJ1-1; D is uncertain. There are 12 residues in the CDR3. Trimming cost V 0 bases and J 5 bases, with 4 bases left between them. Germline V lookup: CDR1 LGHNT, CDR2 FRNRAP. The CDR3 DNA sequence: TGTGCTAGTGGTTTGGTATGGACTGAAGCTTTCTTT. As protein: CASGLVWTEAFF.

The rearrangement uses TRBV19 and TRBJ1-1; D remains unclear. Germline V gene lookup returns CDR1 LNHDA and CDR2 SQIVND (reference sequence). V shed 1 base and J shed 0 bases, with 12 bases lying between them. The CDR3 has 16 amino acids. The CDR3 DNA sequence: TGTGCCAGTAGTATAGGATCTCAGGCCCTGAACACTGAAGCTTTCTTT. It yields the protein CASSIGSQALNTEAFF.

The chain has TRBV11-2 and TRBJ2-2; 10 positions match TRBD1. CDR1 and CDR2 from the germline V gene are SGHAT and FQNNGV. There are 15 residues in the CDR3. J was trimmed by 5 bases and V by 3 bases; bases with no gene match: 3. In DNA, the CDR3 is TGTGCCAGCAGCTTTCGGACAGGGGGGACCGGGGAGCTGTTTTTT. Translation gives CASSFRTGGTGELFF.

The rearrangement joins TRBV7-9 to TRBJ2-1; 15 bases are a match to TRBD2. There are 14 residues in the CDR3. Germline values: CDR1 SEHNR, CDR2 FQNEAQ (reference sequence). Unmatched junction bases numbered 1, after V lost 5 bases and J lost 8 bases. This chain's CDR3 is CASSRTSGRDEQFF. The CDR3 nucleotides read TGTGCCAGCAGCCGGACTAGCGGGAGGGATGAGCAGTTCTTC.

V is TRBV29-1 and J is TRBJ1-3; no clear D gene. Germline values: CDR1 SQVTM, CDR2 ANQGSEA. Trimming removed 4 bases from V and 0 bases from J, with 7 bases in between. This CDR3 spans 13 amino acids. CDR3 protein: CSVVPGSGNTIYF. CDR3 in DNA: TGCAGCGTTGTTCCCGGCTCTGGAAACACCATATATTTT.

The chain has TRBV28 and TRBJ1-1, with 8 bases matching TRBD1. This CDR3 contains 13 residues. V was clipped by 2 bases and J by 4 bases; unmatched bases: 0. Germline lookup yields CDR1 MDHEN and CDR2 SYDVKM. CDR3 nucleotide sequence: TGTGCCAGCAGTTTACAGGGGGCCACTGAAGCTTTCTTT. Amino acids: CASSLQGATEAFF.

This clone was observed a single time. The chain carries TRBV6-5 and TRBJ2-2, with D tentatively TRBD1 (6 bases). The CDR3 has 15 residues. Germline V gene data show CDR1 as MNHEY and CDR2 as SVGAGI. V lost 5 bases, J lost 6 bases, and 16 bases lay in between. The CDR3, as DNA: TGTGCCAGCAGTCCCTCACAGGGTCATCCCGGGGAGCTGTTTTTT. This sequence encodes CASSPSQGHPGELFF.

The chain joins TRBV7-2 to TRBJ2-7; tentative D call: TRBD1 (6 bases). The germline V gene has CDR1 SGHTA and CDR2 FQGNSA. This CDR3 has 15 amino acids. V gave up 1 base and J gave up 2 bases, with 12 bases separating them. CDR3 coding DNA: TGTGCCAGCAGCTTAGTGGACAGCTCCGCCTACGAGCAGTACTTC. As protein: CASSLVDSSAYEQYF. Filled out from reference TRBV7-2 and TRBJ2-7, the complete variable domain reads GAGVSQSPSNKVTEKGKDVELRCDPISGHTALYWYRQSLGQGLEFLIYFQGNSAPDKSGLPSDRFSAERTGGSVSTLTIQRTQQEDSAVYLCASSLVDSSAYEQYFGPGTRLTVT.

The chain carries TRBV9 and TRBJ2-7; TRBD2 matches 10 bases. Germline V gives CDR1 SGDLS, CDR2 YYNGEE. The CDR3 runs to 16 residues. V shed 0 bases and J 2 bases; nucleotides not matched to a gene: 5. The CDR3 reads CASSVGLTSGAYEQYF. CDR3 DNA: TGTGCCAGCAGCGTAGGTTTAACTAGCGGGGCCTACGAGCAGTACTTC.

The CDR3 is CASSQSGQGKTQYF. As DNA, the CDR3 is TGTGCCAGTAGTCAATCGGGGCAGGGAAAGACCCAGTACTTC. The chain couples TRBV19 to TRBJ2-5; possibly TRBD1 or TRBD2 for D (5 bases each). Trimming removed 5 bases at V and 6 bases at J, with 16 bases between. The CDR3 has 14 amino acids. The germline gives CDR1 LNHDA, CDR2 SQIVND (reference sequence).

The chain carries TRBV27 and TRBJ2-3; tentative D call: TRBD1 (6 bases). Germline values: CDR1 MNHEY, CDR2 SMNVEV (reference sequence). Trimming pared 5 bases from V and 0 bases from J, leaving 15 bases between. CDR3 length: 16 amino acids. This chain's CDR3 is CASSTLRDKSTDTQYF. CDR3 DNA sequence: TGTGCCAGCAGTACCCTCCGGGACAAAAGCACAGATACGCAGTATTTT.

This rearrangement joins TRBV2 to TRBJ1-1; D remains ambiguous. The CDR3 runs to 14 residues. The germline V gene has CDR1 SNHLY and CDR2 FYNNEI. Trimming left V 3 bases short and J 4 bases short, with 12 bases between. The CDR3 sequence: CASSERAPFTEAFF. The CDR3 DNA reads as TGTGCCAGCAGTGAGCGGGCCCCTTTCACTGAAGCTTTCTTT.

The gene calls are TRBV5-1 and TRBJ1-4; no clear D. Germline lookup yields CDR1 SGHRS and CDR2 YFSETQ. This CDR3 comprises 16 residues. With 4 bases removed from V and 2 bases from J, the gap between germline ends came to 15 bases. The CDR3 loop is CASSLRPVGTNEKLFF. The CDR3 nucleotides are TGCGCCAGCAGCCTCCGGCCTGTCGGGACTAATGAAAAACTGTTTTTT.

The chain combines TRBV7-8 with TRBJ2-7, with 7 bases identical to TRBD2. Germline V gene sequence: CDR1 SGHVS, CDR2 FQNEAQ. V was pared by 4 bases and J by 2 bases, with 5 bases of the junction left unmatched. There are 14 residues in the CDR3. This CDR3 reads CASSSSSGAYEQYF. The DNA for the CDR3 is TGTGCCAGCAGCTCTTCTAGCGGCGCCTACGAGCAGTACTTC.